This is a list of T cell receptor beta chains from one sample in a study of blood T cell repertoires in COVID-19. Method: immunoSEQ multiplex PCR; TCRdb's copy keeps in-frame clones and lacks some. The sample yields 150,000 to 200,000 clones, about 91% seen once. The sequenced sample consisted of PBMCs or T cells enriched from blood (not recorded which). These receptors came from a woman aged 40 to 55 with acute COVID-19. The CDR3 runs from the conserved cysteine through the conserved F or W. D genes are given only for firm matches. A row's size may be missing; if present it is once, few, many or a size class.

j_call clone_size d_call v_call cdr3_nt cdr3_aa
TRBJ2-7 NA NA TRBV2 TGTGCCAGCCTCACGGGAGGGGGCGCAAACGAGCAGTACTTC CASLTGGGANEQYF
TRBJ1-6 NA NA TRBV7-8 TGTGCCAGCAGCTTAGTCTCCGGGAACAGCGGCTATAATTCACCCCTCCACTTT CASSLVSGNSGYNSPLHF
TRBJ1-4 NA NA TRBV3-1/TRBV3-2 TGTGCCAGCAGTTACCAGGGGGAAAAACTGTTTTTT CASSYQGEKLFF
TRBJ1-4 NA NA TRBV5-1 TGCGCCAGCAGCTTGGTTCCCGGGGGGTATGAAAAACTGTTTTTT CASSLVPGGYEKLFF
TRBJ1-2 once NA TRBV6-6 TGTGCCAGCAGTTACGAGGAGAACTATGGCTACACCTTC CASSYEENYGYTF
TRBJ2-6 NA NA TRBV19 TGTGCCACCAGGGGGGCAGGGTCTGGGGCCAACGTCCTGACTTTC CATRGAGSGANVLTF
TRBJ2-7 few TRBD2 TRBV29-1 TGCAGCGTCGTAGGACTAGCGGGGACCTACGAGCAGTACTTC CSVVGLAGTYEQYF
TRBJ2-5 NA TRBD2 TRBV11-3 TGTGCCAGCAGCCCGGGGGGGGCTGGAATGGGCGAGACCCAGTACTTC CASSPGGAGMGETQYF
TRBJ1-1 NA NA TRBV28 TGTGCCAGCAGGGACAGTGGGGACACTGAAGCTTTCTTT CASRDSGDTEAFF
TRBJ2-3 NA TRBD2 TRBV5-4 TGTGCCAGCAGCTTGGCCCTTCGCGGGAGTGGCACAGATACGCAGTATTTT CASSLALRGSGTDTQYF
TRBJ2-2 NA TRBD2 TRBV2 TGTGCCAGCCAATCTAGCGGGAATTCCCCCGGGGAGCTGTTTTTT CASQSSGNSPGELFF
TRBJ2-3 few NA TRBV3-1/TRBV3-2 TGTGCCAGCAGCCAAGTATCATGGTCAGGAGATACGCAGTATTTT CASSQVSWSGDTQYF
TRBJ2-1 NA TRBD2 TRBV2 TGTGCCAGCAGTGAAAGACTAGCGGGATCCTACAATGAGCAGTTCTTC CASSERLAGSYNEQFF
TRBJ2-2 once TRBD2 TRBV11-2 TGTGCCAGCAGCTTTACGGCGGGGGGTAGTGGGGAGCTGTTTTTT CASSFTAGGSGELFF
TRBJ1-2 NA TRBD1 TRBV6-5 TGTGCCAGCAGTCTCCGGGACAGGGTCTATGGCTACACCTTC CASSLRDRVYGYTF
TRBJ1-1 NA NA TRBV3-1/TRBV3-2 TGTGCCAGCAGCCAGCGAGGGCAGAACACTGAAGCTTTCTTT CASSQRGQNTEAFF
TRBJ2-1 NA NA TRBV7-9 TGTGCCAGCAGCCTCCAGGCGGCAAGGAGGAATGAGCAGTTCTTC CASSLQAARRNEQFF
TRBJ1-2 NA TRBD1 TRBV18 TGTGCCAGCTCAGATATGCGGACAGGGGATGGCTACACCTTC CASSDMRTGDGYTF
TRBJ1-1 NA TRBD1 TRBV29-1 TGCAGCGTCTTATTGTCCCGGGACAGGGGAGCCACTGAAGCTTTCTTT CSVLLSRDRGATEAFF
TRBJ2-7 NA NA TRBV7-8 TGTGCCAGCAGCCGAGGCACAGGGCTAGCGGCCGTCTACGAGCAGTACTTC CASSRGTGLAAVYEQYF
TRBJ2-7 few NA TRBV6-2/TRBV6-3 TGTGCCAGCAGCGACGTGGGAGGGGGGACCTACGAGCAGTACTTC CASSDVGGGTYEQYF
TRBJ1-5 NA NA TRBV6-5 TGTGCCAGCAGTTATGGAGGGCTTCAGCCCCAGCATTTT CASSYGGLQPQHF
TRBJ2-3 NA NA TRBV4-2 TGTGCCAGCAGCCAAGACGCCCCCGGCGAGGTCCCAGATACGCAGTATTTT CASSQDAPGEVPDTQYF
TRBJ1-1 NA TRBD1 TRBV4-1 TGCGCCAGCAGCCGCCAACAGGGGACTGAAGCTTTCTTT CASSRQQGTEAFF
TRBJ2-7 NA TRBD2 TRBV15 TGTGCCACCAGCAGACTATTGACTAGCGGATTCTACGAGCAGTACTTC CATSRLLTSGFYEQYF
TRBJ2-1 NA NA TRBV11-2 TGTGCCAGTGAAACCACTAGCTCCTACAATGAGCAGTTCTTC CASETTSSYNEQFF
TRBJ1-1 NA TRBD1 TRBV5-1 TGCGCCAGCAGCTTGCGGACAGGGACCTTGAACACTGAAGCTTTCTTT CASSLRTGTLNTEAFF
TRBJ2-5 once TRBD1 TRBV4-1 TGCGCCAGCAGCCAAGGGACAGGGGGGGGGACCCAGTACTTC CASSQGTGGGTQYF
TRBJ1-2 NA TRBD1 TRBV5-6 TGTGCCAGCAGCCGGGGACAGGGGGCGCGAAACTATGGCTACACCTTC CASSRGQGARNYGYTF